These 17 T cell receptor beta chains share one sample of origin, sequenced in a study of blood T cell repertoires in COVID-19 (dated by TCRdb to 2020 to 2021). Library prep was done by the immunoSEQ multiplex PCR assay. Drawn from immuneACCESS, this table holds only the in-frame rearrangements with V and J called that TCRdb kept. Clones are partly lost; checked studies trace under half to an unresolved V gene and leave the rest unexplained. This sample is represented by over 130,000 clones; roughly 80% of them were singletons. In total, the top ten clones hold roughly 2% of the sample. Sequencing was done on a sample of peripheral blood. The receptors stem from a man between 65 and 85 years old with acute or convalescent COVID-19.

V and J are TRBV28 and TRBJ2-3; 9 bases fit TRBD1. Germline V CDR1 and CDR2: MDHEN, SYDVKM. The V and J ends lost 5 bases and 5 bases, in that order; junction bases with no gene match: 5. The length of the CDR3 is 14 residues. CDR3 bases: TGTGCCAGCAGTACAGGGGGCTGGGAAGATACGCAGTATTTT. This encodes CASSTGGWEDTQYF.

The chain employs TRBV6-1 and TRBJ1-5; TRBD1 aligns across 7 bases. V was clipped by 1 base and J by 7 bases; unmatched bases: 4. This CDR3 is built from 14 residues. The germline V gene has CDR1 MNHNS and CDR2 SASEGT. The DNA for the CDR3 is TGTGCCAGCAGTGAAGGTCAGGGGGTCCAGCCCCAGCATTTT. Protein sequence: CASSEGQGVQPQHF.

The chain recombines TRBV28 with TRBJ1-3; tentatively, D is TRBD1 (5 bases). The CDR3 is 15 residues long. Trimming cost V 5 bases and J 1 base, with 12 bases left between them. Germline V lookup: CDR1 MDHEN, CDR2 SYDVKM. The CDR3 here is CASSEDTKSGNTIYF. CDR3 DNA: TGTGCCAGCAGTGAGGACACGAAGTCTGGAAACACCATATATTTT.

The J gene is TRBJ2-3, the V gene TRBV6-5; TRBD2 aligns across 9 bases. With V trimmed by 6 bases and J by 0 bases, 1 base remained unmatched. Germline CDR1 and CDR2: MNHEY and SVGAGI. This CDR3 is built from 14 residues. The CDR3 DNA sequence: TGTGCCAGCAGCCTAGCGGGGAGCACAGATACGCAGTATTTT. Residues: CASSLAGSTDTQYF.

The chain joins TRBV5-1 to TRBJ2-1; D not certain. Germline CDR1 and CDR2: SGHRS and YFSETQ. The CDR3 is 12 amino acids. V was clipped by 0 bases and J by 7 bases, with 5 bases between them. The CDR3 reads CASSLALNEQFF. Here the CDR3 DNA reads TGCGCCAGCAGCTTGGCCTTAAATGAGCAGTTCTTC.

V usage is TRBV24-1 and J usage is TRBJ1-2; D is uncertain. Germline CDR1 and CDR2: KGHDR and SFDVKD. There are 15 residues in the CDR3. V shed 6 bases and J shed 6 bases, with 19 bases lying between them. CDR3 sequence: CATSKKMETSHGYTF. The CDR3 DNA sequence: TGTGCCACCAGTAAAAAGATGGAGACCTCCCATGGCTACACCTTC.

The CDR3: CAISQGTGNRIEPQHF. CDR3 nucleotide sequence: TGTGCCATCAGCCAAGGGACAGGGAATAGAATTGAGCCCCAGCATTTT. The chain couples TRBV10-3 to TRBJ1-5; 9 positions agree with TRBD1. CDR3 length equals 16 residues. V shed 6 bases, J shed 8 bases, and the junction held 14 bases outside the gene matches. CDR1 and CDR2 (germline): ENHRY, SYGVKD.

V gene TRBV9 combines with J gene TRBJ2-3; TRBD2 matches at 11 bases. Germline-derived CDR1 and CDR2 are SGDLS and YYNGEE. CDR3 length equals 16 residues. Unmatched junction bases numbered 5, after V lost 3 bases and J lost 2 bases. The CDR3 DNA sequence: TGTGCCAGCAGCGCCCGACTAGCGGGACACACAGATACGCAGTATTTT. This gives the protein CASSARLAGHTDTQYF.

The J gene is TRBJ1-5, the V gene TRBV5-6, with TRBD1 as a possible D gene (5 bases). The V and J ends lost 3 bases and 3 bases respectively, with 13 bases between them. The CDR3 loop spans 15 amino acids. Germline V gene lookup returns CDR1 SGHDT and CDR2 YYEEEE. CDR3 loop: CASSSIRQYNQPQHF. CDR3 sequence (DNA): TGTGCCAGCAGCTCTATCAGACAGTACAATCAGCCCCAGCATTTT.

This chain joins TRBV11-3 and TRBJ2-1, with 7 bases fitting TRBD2. The length of the CDR3 is 13 residues. The germline V gene encodes CDR1 SGHNT and CDR2 YENEEA. J gave up 7 bases and V 8 bases, and 8 bases lay outside the gene matches. The CDR3 sequence is CASAGGSGNEQFF. The CDR3 DNA reads TGTGCCAGCGCAGGCGGGAGTGGAAATGAGCAGTTCTTC.

This rearrangement joins TRBV2 to TRBJ1-4; 7 bases map to TRBD1. Germline loops: CDR1 SNHLY, CDR2 FYNNEI. J lost 5 bases, V lost 11 bases, and 8 bases had no gene match. The CDR3 runs to 13 residues. CDR3 sequence reads: CAGQGGPNEKLFF. The CDR3, as DNA: TGTGCCGGCCAGGGGGGTCCAAATGAAAAACTGTTTTTT.

The gene calls are TRBV18 and TRBJ2-7; TRBD2 might be the D (7 bases). V was pared by 2 bases and J by 5 bases, with 22 bases between. Germline CDR1 is KGHSH and CDR2 is LQKENI. CDR3 length: 17 residues. DNA for the CDR3: TGTGCCAGCTCACCAGAACAGCCCAGGGGCGGGAGCCACGAGCAGTACTTC. Its protein is CASSPEQPRGGSHEQYF.

J is TRBJ2-7 and V is TRBV4-2; tentative D call: TRBD2 (6 bases). This CDR3 spans 15 amino acids. The ends were cut back, 1 base at V and 0 bases at J, with 10 bases in the middle. Per the germline V gene, CDR1 is LGHNA and CDR2 is YNFKEQ. Here the CDR3 reads CASSQASSDSYEQYF. CDR3 coding DNA: TGTGCCAGCAGCCAAGCGTCTAGCGACTCCTACGAGCAGTACTTC.

This chain joins TRBV28 and TRBJ1-2; TRBD1 is a possible D gene (5 bases). V was pared by 7 bases and J by 4 bases, with 10 bases between. Germline assignment: CDR1 MDHEN and CDR2 SYDVKM. The CDR3 loop spans 12 amino acids. Here the CDR3 DNA reads TGTGCCAGCAAGTCCGGGGGCTATGGCTACACCTTC. This encodes CASKSGGYGYTF.

The chain carries TRBV7-3 and TRBJ2-2, with no clear D. Trimming left V 2 bases short and J 3 bases short, with 4 bases between. There are 13 residues in the CDR3. Germline-derived CDR1 and CDR2 are SGHTA and FQGTGA. CDR3 region: CASSLVDTGELFF. For the CDR3, the DNA is TGTGCCAGCAGCTTAGTAGACACCGGGGAGCTGTTTTTT.

The chain recombines TRBV12-3 or TRBV12-4 with TRBJ1-1; D not resolved. V shed 5 bases and J shed 4 bases, with 11 bases lying between them. The CDR3 length is 13 residues. CDR3 region: CASSQMSLTEAFF. CDR3 coding DNA: TGTGCCAGCAGTCAGATGTCGCTCACTGAAGCTTTCTTT.

The chain combines TRBV15 with TRBJ2-4; D call uncertain. The V and J ends lost 0 bases and 0 bases respectively, with 9 bases between them. The CDR3 runs to 16 residues. Germline-derived CDR1 and CDR2 are LNHNV and YYDKDF (reference sequence). CDR3 sequence (DNA): TGTGCCACCAGCAGAGATCAACAGATAGCCAAAAACATTCAGTACTTC. Encoded protein: CATSRDQQIAKNIQYF.